This is a list of T cell receptor beta chains from one sample in a study of blood T cells in healthy people across ages. Each CDR3 protein gets one entry after TCRdb re-called the 5' RACE reads with MiXCR. The repertoire consists of about 1 million distinct CDR3 sequences, with roughly 24% occurring once and the leading ten covering 0.75%. This sample also appeared in a second study, on T cells of mothers and their children.

Sequenced: blood. The source is a girl aged 2-10 years in good health. Both conserved end residues are part of each CDR3. D genes are given only for firm matches. Where a row states a size, it is once, few, many or the class of an expanded clone; other rows omit it.

clone size: few
D gene: TRBD1
V gene: TRBV28
J gene: TRBJ2-1
CDR3 protein: CASRETGTGEQFF
CDR3 DNA: TGTGCCAGCAGAGAAACCGGGACAGGGGAGCAGTTCTTC

clone size: many
D gene: .
V gene: TRBV20-1
J gene: TRBJ2-1
CDR3 protein: CSARWTGGSYNEQFF
CDR3 DNA: TGCAGTGCTAGATGGACCGGCGGCTCCTACAATGAGCAGTTCTTC

clone size: .
D gene: TRBD2
V gene: TRBV18
J gene: TRBJ2-1
CDR3 protein: CASSPEVAGANNEQFF
CDR3 DNA: TGTGCCAGCTCACCAGAAGTAGCGGGGGCGAACAATGAGCAGTTCTTC

clone size: few
D gene: TRBD1
V gene: TRBV2
J gene: TRBJ1-5
CDR3 protein: CASSVGQTLNQPQHF
CDR3 DNA: TGTGCCAGCAGCGTGGGACAGACTCTTAATCAGCCCCAGCATTTT

clone size: .
D gene: .
V gene: TRBV19
J gene: TRBJ2-5
CDR3 protein: CASSMGRGGYEQYF
CDR3 DNA: TGTGCCAGTAGTATGGGCAGGGGCGGCTATGAGCAGTACTTC

clone size: few
D gene: .
V gene: TRBV10-2
J gene: TRBJ1-2
CDR3 protein: CASSERVRQNRNYGYTF
CDR3 DNA: TGCGCCAGCAGTGAGAGGGTACGGCAGAATAGGAACTATGGCTACACCTTC

clone size: .
D gene: .
V gene: TRBV12-3/TRBV12-4
J gene: TRBJ1-1
CDR3 protein: CASSRPGAVESKAFF
CDR3 DNA: TGTGCCAGCAGTCGCCCCGGGGCAGTAGAGTCTAAAGCTTTCTTT

clone size: few
D gene: TRBD1
V gene: TRBV3-1
J gene: TRBJ2-1
CDR3 protein: CASSQETGSGNEQFF
CDR3 DNA: TGTGCCAGCAGCCAAGAGACAGGGTCGGGTAATGAGCAGTTCTTC

clone size: few
D gene: .
V gene: TRBV4-1
J gene: TRBJ1-1
CDR3 protein: CASRKKGGQNYTEAFF
CDR3 DNA: TGCGCCAGCAGAAAAAAGGGGGGACAAAATTACACTGAAGCTTTCTTT

clone size: .
D gene: .
V gene: TRBV11-2
J gene: TRBJ2-4
CDR3 protein: CASSSIRGDVKNIQYF
CDR3 DNA: TGTGCCAGCAGCTCAATCCGCGGGGACGTCAAAAACATTCAGTACTTC

clone size: few
D gene: .
V gene: TRBV7-8
J gene: TRBJ2-1
CDR3 protein: CASSLEGWDGPSNEQFF
CDR3 DNA: TGTGCCAGCAGCTTGGAGGGGTGGGACGGGCCCTCCAATGAGCAGTTCTTC

clone size: few
D gene: .
V gene: TRBV12-3/TRBV12-4
J gene: TRBJ1-1
CDR3 protein: CASSPWDTNTEAFF
CDR3 DNA: TGTGCCAGCAGTCCATGGGACACCAACACTGAAGCTTTCTTT

clone size: .
D gene: TRBD2
V gene: TRBV11-2
J gene: TRBJ2-1
CDR3 protein: CASSPRSVAGNNEQFF
CDR3 DNA: TGTGCCAGCAGCCCCCGGTCGGTAGCGGGGAACAATGAGCAGTTCTTC

clone size: few
D gene: .
V gene: TRBV29-1
J gene: TRBJ1-2
CDR3 protein: CSVEDYGRDYGYTF
CDR3 DNA: TGCAGCGTTGAAGACTACGGACGGGACTATGGCTACACCTTC

clone size: .
D gene: .
V gene: TRBV20-1
J gene: TRBJ2-5
CDR3 protein: CSPLRPGRAEGETQYF
CDR3 DNA: TGCAGTCCCCTCCGCCCAGGGAGAGCAGAAGGAGAGACCCAGTACTTC

clone size: few
D gene: .
V gene: TRBV3-1
J gene: TRBJ1-2
CDR3 protein: CASSQSRLGYTF
CDR3 DNA: TGTGCCAGCAGCCAATCTAGACTTGGCTACACCTTC

clone size: few
D gene: .
V gene: TRBV29-1
J gene: TRBJ1-2
CDR3 protein: CSAADGIYGYTF
CDR3 DNA: TGCAGCGCCGCGGACGGAATCTATGGCTACACCTTC

clone size: .
D gene: .
V gene: TRBV29-1
J gene: TRBJ1-5
CDR3 protein: CSVGSDQPQHF
CDR3 DNA: TGCAGCGTTGGCTCGGATCAGCCCCAGCATTTT

clone size: .
D gene: TRBD2
V gene: TRBV11-2
J gene: TRBJ2-3
CDR3 protein: CASSFLAGLGTDTQYF
CDR3 DNA: TGTGCCAGCAGCTTTTTAGCGGGATTAGGCACAGATACGCAGTATTTT

clone size: .
D gene: TRBD1
V gene: TRBV7-2
J gene: TRBJ1-2
CDR3 protein: CASSFRSGTGGYGYTF
CDR3 DNA: TGTGCCAGCAGCTTCCGCTCCGGGACAGGGGGCTATGGCTACACCTTC

clone size: many
D gene: .
V gene: TRBV5-1
J gene: TRBJ2-1
CDR3 protein: CASSLAPNEQFF
CDR3 DNA: TGTGCCAGCAGCTTAGCGCCAAATGAGCAGTTCTTC

clone size: .
D gene: .
V gene: TRBV7-6
J gene: TRBJ1-4
CDR3 protein: CASSLATGRREKLFF
CDR3 DNA: TGTGCCAGCAGCTTAGCCACAGGGCGGCGCGAAAAACTGTTTTTT

clone size: .
D gene: .
V gene: TRBV5-6
J gene: TRBJ2-3
CDR3 protein: CASSLLPESSTDTQYF
CDR3 DNA: TGTGCCAGCAGCTTGTTACCAGAATCTAGCACAGATACGCAGTATTTT

clone size: .
D gene: .
V gene: TRBV4-3
J gene: TRBJ1-2
CDR3 protein: CASSQDLGSLYGYTF
CDR3 DNA: TGCGCCAGCAGCCAAGATCTGGGTAGCCTCTATGGCTACACCTTC

clone size: few
D gene: .
V gene: TRBV18
J gene: TRBJ1-3
CDR3 protein: CASSPYQGQSSGNTIYF
CDR3 DNA: TGTGCCAGCTCACCATATCAGGGGCAAAGCTCTGGAAACACCATATATTTT

clone size: few
D gene: .
V gene: TRBV6-1
J gene: TRBJ1-5
CDR3 protein: CASSPTRAGAIGNQPQHF
CDR3 DNA: TGTGCCAGCAGTCCAACTCGGGCAGGGGCGATAGGCAATCAGCCCCAGCATTTT

clone size: .
D gene: .
V gene: TRBV5-6
J gene: TRBJ2-7
CDR3 protein: CASSSSTLGLTYEQCF
CDR3 DNA: TGTGCCAGCAGCTCCTCGACCCTCGGATTGACCTACGAGCAGTGCTTC

clone size: few
D gene: .
V gene: TRBV29-1
J gene: TRBJ2-1
CDR3 protein: CSVSGVGLEPYNEQFF
CDR3 DNA: TGCAGCGTATCGGGAGTCGGACTGGAACCTTACAATGAGCAGTTCTTC

clone size: .
D gene: TRBD1
V gene: TRBV28
J gene: TRBJ2-1
CDR3 protein: CATNYLGTGSKNEQFF
CDR3 DNA: TGTGCCACCAACTACTTGGGGACAGGGTCTAAGAATGAGCAGTTCTTC

clone size: few
D gene: .
V gene: TRBV3-1
J gene: TRBJ2-7
CDR3 protein: CASSGEVSDEQYF
CDR3 DNA: TGTGCCAGCAGTGGGGAGGTATCCGACGAGCAGTACTTC

clone size: few
D gene: TRBD2
V gene: TRBV7-8
J gene: TRBJ2-7
CDR3 protein: CASSRYGTSGSVYEQYF
CDR3 DNA: TGTGCCAGCAGCCGCTACGGGACTAGCGGGAGTGTATACGAGCAGTACTTC

clone size: .
D gene: .
V gene: TRBV6-2/TRBV6-3
J gene: TRBJ1-1
CDR3 protein: CAAKGFTEAFF
CDR3 DNA: TGTGCCGCTAAGGGCTTCACTGAAGCTTTCTTT

clone size: few
D gene: .
V gene: TRBV29-1
J gene: TRBJ2-7
CDR3 protein: CSVEESATYEQYF
CDR3 DNA: TGCAGCGTTGAGGAGTCGGCAACCTACGAGCAGTACTTC

clone size: few
D gene: .
V gene: TRBV20-1
J gene: TRBJ2-5
CDR3 protein: CSAREGYQETQYF
CDR3 DNA: TGCAGTGCTAGAGAGGGGTATCAAGAGACCCAGTACTTC

clone size: .
D gene: .
V gene: TRBV6-5
J gene: TRBJ1-1
CDR3 protein: CASSTGSHTEAFF
CDR3 DNA: TGTGCCAGCAGCACCGGGTCACACACTGAAGCTTTCTTT

clone size: .
D gene: .
V gene: TRBV11-3
J gene: TRBJ2-7
CDR3 protein: CASSLGLASDGAGTFYEQYF
CDR3 DNA: TGTGCCAGCAGCTTAGGCTTAGCCTCCGACGGGGCAGGGACCTTCTACGAGCAGTACTTC

clone size: .
D gene: .
V gene: TRBV5-1
J gene: TRBJ1-2
CDR3 protein: CASSLSRGTDGYTF
CDR3 DNA: TGCGCCAGCAGCTTGAGTCGCGGGACGGATGGCTACACCTTC

clone size: few
D gene: .
V gene: TRBV12-3/TRBV12-4
J gene: TRBJ1-5
CDR3 protein: CASSLGVSQPQHF
CDR3 DNA: TGTGCCAGCAGTTTGGGGGTGAGTCAGCCCCAGCATTTT

clone size: .
D gene: .
V gene: TRBV4-3
J gene: TRBJ2-3
CDR3 protein: CASSQQTSGDTQYF
CDR3 DNA: TGCGCCAGCAGCCAACAAACTAGTGGCGATACGCAGTATTTT

clone size: .
D gene: .
V gene: TRBV7-6
J gene: TRBJ1-5
CDR3 protein: CASSLAIGGPSNQPQHF
CDR3 DNA: TGTGCCAGCAGCTTAGCAATTGGGGGGCCCTCTAATCAGCCCCAGCATTTT

clone size: few
D gene: TRBD1
V gene: TRBV4-1
J gene: TRBJ2-7
CDR3 protein: CASSQDETGNPYEQYF
CDR3 DNA: TGCGCCAGCAGCCAAGATGAGACAGGGAATCCCTACGAGCAGTACTTC

clone size: .
D gene: TRBD1
V gene: TRBV7-9
J gene: TRBJ2-5
CDR3 protein: CASSPTTGEETQYF
CDR3 DNA: TGTGCCAGCAGCCCCACGACAGGGGAGGAGACCCAGTACTTC

clone size: .
D gene: TRBD2
V gene: TRBV29-1
J gene: TRBJ2-4
CDR3 protein: CSVRGPLAGVVYF
CDR3 DNA: TGCAGCGTTAGGGGGCCCTTAGCGGGAGTTGTGTACTTC

clone size: .
D gene: TRBD2
V gene: TRBV4-1
J gene: TRBJ2-1
CDR3 protein: CASSQGVGTSGVVSYNEQFF
CDR3 DNA: TGCGCCAGCAGCCAAGGTGTGGGGACTAGCGGAGTTGTATCCTACAATGAGCAGTTCTTC

clone size: .
D gene: TRBD1
V gene: TRBV20-1
J gene: TRBJ2-7
CDR3 protein: CSAIEGASYEQYF
CDR3 DNA: TGCAGTGCTATAGAGGGGGCCTCCTACGAGCAGTACTTC

clone size: .
D gene: .
V gene: TRBV29-1
J gene: TRBJ2-7
CDR3 protein: CSAIDGVTSYEQYF
CDR3 DNA: TGCAGCGCCATCGACGGTGTAACCTCCTACGAGCAGTACTTC

clone size: .
D gene: .
V gene: TRBV20-1
J gene: TRBJ2-7
CDR3 protein: CSARGETSYEQYF
CDR3 DNA: TGCAGTGCTAGAGGGGAAACCTCCTACGAGCAGTACTTC

clone size: few
D gene: .
V gene: TRBV7-2
J gene: TRBJ1-1
CDR3 protein: CASSFFGTEVTEAFF
CDR3 DNA: TGTGCCAGCAGCTTCTTCGGCACGGAGGTCACTGAAGCTTTCTTT